These 30 T cell receptor beta chains came from one sample sequenced in a study of cytomegalovirus exposure and HLA in healthy donors (dated by TCRdb to the late 2010s). The library relied on the immunoSEQ multiplex PCR assay. A mixture of 60 forward primers for TCR Vbeta segments and 13 reverse primers for TCR Jbeta segments was used in the multiplex PCR. The table was pulled from immuneACCESS by TCRdb, which kept in-frame rearrangements only. Such tables lose some clones; where checked, under half of the loss comes from unresolved V genes, and the rest has no known cause. The sample table records under 150,000 clones; around 86% of these occur just once. Clones ranked in the top ten supply about 0.7% of the sample. Sequencing was performed on PBMCs. The receptors originated from a man between 18 and 29 years old in good health and CMV-seronegative.

This clone has only a few counts. The chain has TRBV9 and TRBJ2-7; TRBD1 aligns across 8 bases. Per the germline V gene, CDR1 is SGDLS and CDR2 is YYNGEE. The CDR3 runs to 14 residues. V lost 4 bases to trimming and J lost 3 bases; unmatched junction nucleotides: 6. The CDR3 loop reads CASSPGQGYYEQYF. CDR3 DNA: TGTGCCAGCAGCCCAGGACAGGGTTACTACGAGCAGTACTTC.

This sequence joins TRBV4-1 and TRBJ1-2, with D possibly matching TRBD1 (5 bases). Germline CDR1 and CDR2: MGHRA and YSYEKL. The CDR3 totals 15 residues. V gave up 0 bases and J gave up 2 bases, with 10 bases separating them. The CDR3 DNA reads TGCGCCAGCAGCCAAGAACCGACAGAGAACTATGGCTACACCTTC. This encodes CASSQEPTENYGYTF.

The chain carries TRBV9 and TRBJ2-5; no firm D call. The CDR3 is 14 residues long. Trimming stripped 0 bases from V and 1 base from J, with 7 bases between. Germline V gene lookup returns CDR1 SGDLS and CDR2 YYNGEE. The CDR3: CASSVASVQETQYF. CDR3 in DNA: TGTGCCAGCAGCGTAGCCTCAGTCCAAGAGACCCAGTACTTC.

The chain links TRBV27 to TRBJ1-1; no clear D. This CDR3 has 13 residues. The V and J ends lost 3 bases and 1 base respectively, with 6 bases between them. Germline V gives CDR1 MNHEY, CDR2 SMNVEV (reference sequence). The CDR3 spells CASSLAGNTEAFF. CDR3 DNA: TGTGCCAGCAGTTTGGCGGGGAACACTGAAGCTTTCTTT.

J is TRBJ1-5 and V is TRBV5-6; 9 positions agree with TRBD1. There are 16 residues in the CDR3. CDR1 SGHDT and CDR2 YYEEEE come from the germline V gene. V lost 4 bases to trimming and J lost 5 bases; unmatched junction nucleotides: 10. As DNA, the CDR3 is TGTGCCAGCAGCCTAGGGACAGGGAGGTTGGATCAGCCCCAGCATTTT. This codes for CASSLGTGRLDQPQHF.

This chain uses TRBV28 with TRBJ2-7; 9 bases are a match to TRBD1. The CDR3 totals 14 residues. Germline V CDR1 and CDR2: MDHEN, SYDVKM. Germline trimming cut 11 bases from V and 2 bases from J; bases unmatched to any gene: 10. The CDR3 region has the DNA TGTGCCTGCTCACACCGGGACAGGGCCTACGAGCAGTACTTC. Protein product: CACSHRDRAYEQYF. The variable domain in full, completed from reference TRBV28 and TRBJ2-7, reads DVKVTQSSRYLVKRTGEKVFLECVQDMDHENMFWYRQDPGLGLRLIYFSYDVKMKEKGDIPEGYSVSREKKERFSLILESASTNQTSMYLCACSHRDRAYEQYFGPGTRLTVT.

This chain uses TRBV5-6 with TRBJ1-2; D unclear. CDR1 SGHDT and CDR2 YYEEEE come from the germline V gene. The CDR3 sequence is 13 residues long. V lost 4 bases and J 4 bases, leaving 11 bases between the germline ends. CDR3 sequence: CASSRVSSYGYTF. The CDR3 DNA follows: TGTGCCAGCAGCCGCGTGAGCTCCTATGGCTACACCTTC.

In this sample, this clone turned up a few times. The chain couples TRBV7-9 to TRBJ1-1; 8 bases map to TRBD1. The CDR3 has 14 residues. CDR1 and CDR2 from the germline V gene are SEHNR and FQNEAQ (reference sequence). After removal of 2 bases from V and 4 bases from J, the junction contained 3 bases not matched to a gene. CDR3 nucleotide sequence: TGTGCCAGCAGCTTATCACAGGGGGTCACTGAAGCTTTCTTT. Protein: CASSLSQGVTEAFF.

This chain joins TRBV5-5 and TRBJ2-7; D remains ambiguous. The germline V gene has CDR1 SGHKS and CDR2 YYEKEE (reference sequence). Deletions cut 4 bases from V and 0 bases from J, with 8 bases between. This CDR3 spans 13 amino acids. The CDR3 is CASSKYSSYEQYF. As DNA, the CDR3 is TGTGCCAGCAGCAAATATAGCTCCTACGAGCAGTACTTC.

The chain carries TRBV6-5 and TRBJ1-2; possibly TRBD1 for D (5 bases). In germline, CDR1 is MNHEY, CDR2 SVGAGI. This CDR3 comprises 15 residues. Trimming removed 2 bases from V and 8 bases from J, with 18 bases in between. CDR3 nucleotides: TGTGCCAGCAGTTACAGGGGATTTTTATCCCTAGGCTACACCTTC. Protein: CASSYRGFLSLGYTF.

This clone was seen only a few times. The genes are TRBV10-2 and TRBJ1-5, with a possible D match to TRBD1 (5 bases). Germline assignment: CDR1 WSHSY and CDR2 SAAADI. This CDR3 spans 14 amino acids. The V end was cut by 4 bases, the J end by 5 bases, with 12 bases between. The CDR3 spells CASSVGGDYQPQHF. Here the CDR3 DNA reads TGCGCCAGCAGTGTGGGAGGGGATTATCAGCCCCAGCATTTT.

The chain joins TRBV7-9 to TRBJ2-2; 12 positions agree with TRBD2. The CDR3 spans 17 residues. The V gene's germline CDR1 is SEHNR and CDR2 FQNEAQ (reference sequence). After removal of 2 bases from V and 7 bases from J, the junction contained 8 bases not matched to a gene. The DNA of the CDR3 is TGTGCCAGCAGCTTAAACCCTAGCGGGGGGGCCAGCGGGGAGCTGTTTTTT. Its translation is CASSLNPSGGASGELFF.

The genes are TRBV13 and TRBJ1-4; D may be TRBD1 (6 bases). The germline CDR1 and CDR2 sequences are PRHDT and FYEKMQ (reference sequence). The CDR3 has 15 amino acids. The V and J ends lost 2 bases and 3 bases respectively, with 10 bases between them. The CDR3 loop is CASSLRGGANEKLFF. In DNA, the CDR3 is TGTGCCAGCAGCTTACGAGGGGGTGCTAATGAAAAACTGTTTTTT.

The chain employs TRBV5-4 and TRBJ2-1, with D hard to call. CDR1 SGHNT and CDR2 YYREEE come from the germline V gene (reference sequence). Trimming pared 1 base from V and 5 bases from J, leaving 4 bases between. CDR3 length: 12 residues. The DNA for the CDR3 is TGTGCCAGCAGCTTGAATAACAATGAGCAGTTCTTC. It codes for CASSLNNNEQFF. The full variable domain, completed using reference TRBV5-4 and TRBJ2-1, is ETGVTQSPTHLIKTRGQQVTLRCSSQSGHNTVSWYQQALGQGPQFIFQYYREEENGRGNFPPRFSGLQFPNYSSELNVNALELDDSALYLCASSLNNNEQFFGPGTRLTVL.

This chain connects TRBV4-3 to TRBJ1-1; a weak D match, TRBD1 (5 bases). The V gene's germline CDR1 is LGHNA and CDR2 YSLEER. The CDR3 has 14 residues. Trimming took off 2 bases at V and 5 bases at J, with 12 bases between the two ends. This CDR3 is CASSQREGDTEAFF. The CDR3 coding sequence is TGCGCCAGCAGCCAAAGAGAAGGGGATACTGAAGCTTTCTTT.

The chain carries TRBV5-1 and TRBJ1-2, with D perhaps TRBD1 (5 bases). The ends were cut back, 0 bases at V and 4 bases at J, with 10 bases in the middle. The CDR3 covers 14 residues. Per the germline V gene, CDR1 is SGHRS and CDR2 is YFSETQ. The CDR3 loop reads CASSLGEGRYGYTF. As DNA, the CDR3 is TGCGCCAGCAGCTTGGGGGAGGGACGCTATGGCTACACCTTC.

In this sample, this clone turned up a few times. The rearrangement uses TRBV28 and TRBJ2-7; 9 nucleotides line up with TRBD1. Germline V gene lookup returns CDR1 MDHEN and CDR2 SYDVKM. The CDR3 contains 14 residues. Trimming at V came to 8 bases and at J to 0 bases, leaving 5 bases not matched to a gene. The CDR3 DNA reads TGTGCCAGCCAACCGGGACAGGGCTCCTACGAGCAGTACTTC. This translates into CASQPGQGSYEQYF.

This clone was detected once. V usage is TRBV5-1 and J usage is TRBJ2-2; 13 bases are a match to TRBD2. There are 16 residues in the CDR3. Germline lookup yields CDR1 SGHRS and CDR2 YFSETQ. V trimming: 4 bases; J trimming: 5 bases; junction bases outside the gene matches: 5. The CDR3 sequence: CASSPGGLAGTGELFF. The CDR3 DNA sequence: TGCGCCAGCAGCCCGGGGGGACTAGCGGGGACCGGGGAGCTGTTTTTT.

The CDR3 nucleotides read TGTGCCAGCAGCTTAGGGCCCTCTGGAAACACCATATATTTT. It yields the protein CASSLGPSGNTIYF. The chain is built from TRBV7-2 and TRBJ1-3; D call uncertain. Trimming stripped 1 base from V and 0 bases from J, with 4 bases between. Germline V gene sequence: CDR1 SGHTA, CDR2 FQGNSA. CDR3 length equals 14 residues.

The chain combines TRBV30 with TRBJ2-7; possible D gene TRBD2, 6 bases. Germline values: CDR1 GTSNPN, CDR2 SVGIG (reference sequence). CDR3 length: 13 residues. V lost 4 bases and J lost 3, with 13 bases in between. CDR3 loop: CAWTREWLYEQYF. The CDR3 DNA reads TGTGCCTGGACGCGGGAATGGCTCTACGAGCAGTACTTC.

V is TRBV5-1 and J is TRBJ2-2, with 10 positions matching TRBD2. Germline V gene lookup returns CDR1 SGHRS and CDR2 YFSETQ. The V segment lost 1 base and the J segment 3 bases; nucleotides outside the gene matches: 3. This CDR3 comprises 16 residues. DNA of the CDR3: TGCGCCAGCAGCTTGACTAGCGGGGATTACACCGGGGAGCTGTTTTTT. Its protein is CASSLTSGDYTGELFF.

This clone was detected a few times. The chain joins TRBV4-3 to TRBJ2-1, with 7 bases identical to TRBD1. With 1 base clipped from V and 7 bases from J, the junction kept 10 bases outside the gene matches. CDR3 length equals 16 residues. Germline-derived CDR1 and CDR2 are LGHNA and YSLEER. CDR3 protein: CASSQADRTIGNEQFF. The CDR3 DNA reads as TGCGCCAGCAGCCAAGCGGACAGGACCATAGGGAATGAGCAGTTCTTC.

V and J are TRBV29-1 and TRBJ2-1; possible D gene TRBD2, 5 bases. Deletions cut 3 bases from V and 0 bases from J, with 15 bases between. Per the germline V gene, CDR1 is SQVTM and CDR2 is ANQGSEA. There are 16 residues in the CDR3. The CDR3 here is CSVEGSVGSSYNEQFF. Written as DNA, the CDR3 is TGCAGCGTTGAGGGTAGTGTGGGGAGCTCCTACAATGAGCAGTTCTTC.

The chain is built from TRBV2 and TRBJ2-3, with 9 bases matching TRBD2. The CDR3 spans 15 residues. Germline CDR1 and CDR2: SNHLY and FYNNEI. The ends lost 8 bases at V and 3 bases at J; junction bases unmatched: 9. CDR3 nucleotide sequence: TGTGCCAGCGTTGAGCGGGGGGTAGGGACAGATACGCAGTATTTT. Protein: CASVERGVGTDTQYF.

The chain is built from TRBV5-1 and TRBJ2-2, with D possibly being TRBD1 (7 bases). V lost 2 bases and J 3 bases, leaving 11 bases between the germline ends. The CDR3 is 15 residues long. CDR1 is SGHRS, CDR2 YFSETQ, per germline. CDR3 amino acids: CASSFGGTDTGELFF. The CDR3 DNA reads as TGCGCCAGCAGCTTTGGAGGGACAGACACCGGGGAGCTGTTTTTT.

V and J are TRBV25-1 and TRBJ1-5; D is possibly TRBD1 (5 bases). The germline V gene encodes CDR1 MGHDK and CDR2 SYGVNS. V was trimmed by 6 bases and J by 4 bases, leaving 16 bases between them. The CDR3 spans 15 residues. CDR3 loop: CASSETGHQNQPQHF. As DNA, the CDR3 is TGTGCCAGCAGCGAGACCGGACACCAAAATCAGCCCCAGCATTTT. Drawing the rest from reference TRBV25-1 and TRBJ1-5, the complete variable domain is EADIYQTPRYLVIGTGKKITLECSQTMGHDKMYWYQQDPGMELHLIHYSYGVNSTEKGDLSSESTVSRIRTEHFPLTLESARPSHTSQYLCASSETGHQNQPQHFGDGTRLSIL.

On this clone itself: Germline is not matched at one junction end, which may reflect a read error. This chain connects TRBV7-7 to TRBJ1-1; tentatively, D is TRBD1 (5 bases). Germline V gene data show CDR1 as SSHAT and CDR2 as FNYEAQ (reference sequence). CDR3 length equals 14 residues. The CDR3 DNA reads as TGTGCTAGCAGCCCGCAGGGCGGCGGCACTGAAGCTTTCTTT. It specifies CASSPQGGGTEAFF.

This chain connects TRBV6-1 to TRBJ2-7; 7 bases map to TRBD1. The CDR3 has 15 residues. Germline V gene data show CDR1 as MNHNS and CDR2 as SASEGT. The V segment lost 10 bases and the J segment 2 bases; nucleotides outside the gene matches: 14. This chain's CDR3 is CAIYRGLPVTYEQYF. CDR3 bases: TGTGCCATTTACAGGGGCCTCCCCGTTACCTACGAGCAGTACTTC.

This rearrangement joins TRBV5-1 to TRBJ1-2; 9 bases fit TRBD1. Germline trimming cut 0 bases from V and 4 bases from J; bases unmatched to any gene: 7. Germline CDR1 reads SGHRS; CDR2 reads YFSETQ. The CDR3 loop spans 16 amino acids. The CDR3 nucleotides are TGCGCCAGCAGCTTGGGCGGGACAGGGTCGCTCTATGGCTACACCTTC. It is translated as CASSLGGTGSLYGYTF.

The V call is TRBV5-6, the J call TRBJ2-1, with 10 nucleotides matching TRBD1. Germline V CDR1 and CDR2: SGHDT, YYEEEE. Trimming at V came to 2 bases and at J to 8 bases, leaving 13 bases not matched to a gene. CDR3 length equals 17 residues. CDR3 sequence: CASSLALTGGRGDEQFF. The CDR3 DNA sequence: TGTGCCAGCAGCTTAGCTCTGACAGGGGGCAGGGGCGATGAGCAGTTCTTC.